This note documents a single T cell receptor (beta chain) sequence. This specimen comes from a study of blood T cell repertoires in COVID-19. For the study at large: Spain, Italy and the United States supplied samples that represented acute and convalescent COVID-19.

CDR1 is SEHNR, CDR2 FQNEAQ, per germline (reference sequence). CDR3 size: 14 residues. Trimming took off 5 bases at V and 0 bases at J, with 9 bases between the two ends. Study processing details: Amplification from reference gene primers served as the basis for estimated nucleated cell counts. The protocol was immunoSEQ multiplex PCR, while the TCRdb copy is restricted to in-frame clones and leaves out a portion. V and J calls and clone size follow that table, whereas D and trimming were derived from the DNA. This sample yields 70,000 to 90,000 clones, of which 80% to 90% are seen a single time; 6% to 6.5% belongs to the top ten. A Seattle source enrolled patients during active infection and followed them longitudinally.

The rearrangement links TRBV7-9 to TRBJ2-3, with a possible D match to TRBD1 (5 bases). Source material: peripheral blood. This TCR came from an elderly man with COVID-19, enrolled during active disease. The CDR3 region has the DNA TGTGCCAGCAGCGGAACAGGAAGCACAGATACGCAGTATTTT. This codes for CASSGTGSTDTQYF.